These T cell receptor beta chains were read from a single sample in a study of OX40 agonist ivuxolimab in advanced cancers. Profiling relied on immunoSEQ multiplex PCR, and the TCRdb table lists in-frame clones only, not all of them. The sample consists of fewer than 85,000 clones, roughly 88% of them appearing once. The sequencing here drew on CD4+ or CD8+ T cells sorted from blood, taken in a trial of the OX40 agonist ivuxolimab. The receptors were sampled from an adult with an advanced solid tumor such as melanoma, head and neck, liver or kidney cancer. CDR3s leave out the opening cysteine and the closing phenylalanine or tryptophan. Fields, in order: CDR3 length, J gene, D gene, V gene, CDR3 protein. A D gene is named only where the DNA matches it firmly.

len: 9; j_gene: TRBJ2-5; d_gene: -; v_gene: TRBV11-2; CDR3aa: ASSSQETQY
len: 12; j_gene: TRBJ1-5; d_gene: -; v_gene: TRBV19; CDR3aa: ASTYGPRHQPQH
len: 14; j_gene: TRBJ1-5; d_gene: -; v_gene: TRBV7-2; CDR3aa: ASSSRTPYSNQPQH
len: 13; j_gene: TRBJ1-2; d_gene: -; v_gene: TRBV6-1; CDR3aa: ASSDNQFPGYGYT
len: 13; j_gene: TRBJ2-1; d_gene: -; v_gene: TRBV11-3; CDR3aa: ASSLKGSSYNEQF
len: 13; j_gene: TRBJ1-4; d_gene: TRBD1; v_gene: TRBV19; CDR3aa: ASSINQQGNEKLF
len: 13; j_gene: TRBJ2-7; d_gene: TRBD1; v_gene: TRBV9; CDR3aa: ASSVASGQGREQY
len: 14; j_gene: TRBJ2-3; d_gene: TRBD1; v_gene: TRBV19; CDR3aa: ASSMRGHRGTDTQY
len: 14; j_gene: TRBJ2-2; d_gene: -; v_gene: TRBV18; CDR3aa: ASSLRLNANTGELF
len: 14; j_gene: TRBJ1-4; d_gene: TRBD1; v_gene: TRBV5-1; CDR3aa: ASSLAETGANEKLF
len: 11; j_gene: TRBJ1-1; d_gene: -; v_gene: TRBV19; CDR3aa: ASSTSRNTEAF
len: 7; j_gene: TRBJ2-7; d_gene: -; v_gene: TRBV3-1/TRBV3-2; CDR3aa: ASSQDVN
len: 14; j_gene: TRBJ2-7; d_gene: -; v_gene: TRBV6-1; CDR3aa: ASSEAAVGLGYEQY
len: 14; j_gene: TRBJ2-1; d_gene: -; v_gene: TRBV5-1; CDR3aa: ASSLGRISSYNEQF
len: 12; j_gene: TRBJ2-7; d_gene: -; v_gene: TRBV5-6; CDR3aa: ASSSRGWSYEQY
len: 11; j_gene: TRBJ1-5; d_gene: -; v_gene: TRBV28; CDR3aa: ASRSHPDQPQH
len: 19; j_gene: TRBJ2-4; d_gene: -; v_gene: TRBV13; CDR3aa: ASSFLPRDRPPGGSKNIQY
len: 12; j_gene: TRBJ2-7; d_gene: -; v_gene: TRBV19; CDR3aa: ASSISENSYEQY
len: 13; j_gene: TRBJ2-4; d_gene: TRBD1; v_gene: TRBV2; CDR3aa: ASSPLDRGRDIQY
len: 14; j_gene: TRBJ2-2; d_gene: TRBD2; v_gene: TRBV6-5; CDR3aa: ASSLGLAGVSGELF